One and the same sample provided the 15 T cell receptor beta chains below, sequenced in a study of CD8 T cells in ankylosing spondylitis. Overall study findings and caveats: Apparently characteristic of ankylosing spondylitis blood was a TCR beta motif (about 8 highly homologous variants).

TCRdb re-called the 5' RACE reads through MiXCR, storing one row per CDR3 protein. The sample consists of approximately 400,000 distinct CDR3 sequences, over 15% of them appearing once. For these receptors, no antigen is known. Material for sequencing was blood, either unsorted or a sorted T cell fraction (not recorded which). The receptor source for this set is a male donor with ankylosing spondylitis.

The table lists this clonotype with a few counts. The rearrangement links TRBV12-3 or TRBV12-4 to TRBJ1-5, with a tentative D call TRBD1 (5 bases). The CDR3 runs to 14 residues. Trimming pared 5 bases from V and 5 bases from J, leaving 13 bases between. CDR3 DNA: TGTGCCAGCAGTACAGACAGCCCCGATCAGCCCCAGCATTTT. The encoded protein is CASSTDSPDQPQHF.

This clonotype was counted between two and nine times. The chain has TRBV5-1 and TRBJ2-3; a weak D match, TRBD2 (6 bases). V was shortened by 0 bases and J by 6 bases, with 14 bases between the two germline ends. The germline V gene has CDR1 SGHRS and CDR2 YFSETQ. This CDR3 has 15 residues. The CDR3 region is CASSLEGLPYDTQYF. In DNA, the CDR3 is TGCGCCAGCAGCTTGGAGGGACTCCCATACGATACGCAGTATTTT. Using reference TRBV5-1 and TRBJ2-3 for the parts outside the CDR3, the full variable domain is KAGVTQTPRYLIKTRGQQVTLSCSPISGHRSVSWYQQTPGQGLQFLFEYFSETQRNKGNFPGRFSGRQFSNSRSEMNVSTLELGDSALYLCASSLEGLPYDTQYFGPGTRLTVL.

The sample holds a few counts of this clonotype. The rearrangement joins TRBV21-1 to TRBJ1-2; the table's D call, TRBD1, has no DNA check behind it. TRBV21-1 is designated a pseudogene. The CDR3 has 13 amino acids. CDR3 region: CASNKPGSYGYTF. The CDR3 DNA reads TGTGCCAGTAACAAACCCGGCAGCTATGGCTACACCTTC.

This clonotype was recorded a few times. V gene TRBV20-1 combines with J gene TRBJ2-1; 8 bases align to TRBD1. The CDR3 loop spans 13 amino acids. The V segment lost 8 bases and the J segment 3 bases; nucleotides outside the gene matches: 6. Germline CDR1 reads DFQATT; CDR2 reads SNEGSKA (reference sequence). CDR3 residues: CSKSTGGYNEQFF. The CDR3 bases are TGCAGTAAGAGTACAGGGGGCTACAATGAGCAGTTCTTC.

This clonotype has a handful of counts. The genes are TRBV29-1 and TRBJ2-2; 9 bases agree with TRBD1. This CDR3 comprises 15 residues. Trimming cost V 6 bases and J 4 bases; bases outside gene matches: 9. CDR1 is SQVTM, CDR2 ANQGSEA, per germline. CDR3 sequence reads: CSVGGQGTFTGELFF. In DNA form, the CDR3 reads TGCAGCGTCGGGGGACAGGGTACATTCACCGGGGAGCTGTTTTTT.

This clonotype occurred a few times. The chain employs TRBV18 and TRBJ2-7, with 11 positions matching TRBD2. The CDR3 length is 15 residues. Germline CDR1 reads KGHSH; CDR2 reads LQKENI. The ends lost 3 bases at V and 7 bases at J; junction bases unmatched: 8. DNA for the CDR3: TGTGCCAGCTCACCGGGACTAGCGGCCGAGGGTGAGCAGTACTTC. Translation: CASSPGLAAEGEQYF.

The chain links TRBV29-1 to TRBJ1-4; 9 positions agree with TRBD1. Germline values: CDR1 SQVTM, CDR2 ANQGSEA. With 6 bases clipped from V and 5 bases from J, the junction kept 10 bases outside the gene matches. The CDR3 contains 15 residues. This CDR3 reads CSVAQDRGKNEKLFF. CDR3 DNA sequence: TGCAGCGTCGCCCAAGACAGGGGGAAGAATGAAAAACTGTTTTTT.

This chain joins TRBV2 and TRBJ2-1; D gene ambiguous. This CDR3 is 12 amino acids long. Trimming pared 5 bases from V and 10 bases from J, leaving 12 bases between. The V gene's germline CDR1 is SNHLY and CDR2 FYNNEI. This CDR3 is CASSLTDEEQFF. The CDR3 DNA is TGTGCCAGCAGTCTGACTGACGAGGAGCAGTTCTTC.

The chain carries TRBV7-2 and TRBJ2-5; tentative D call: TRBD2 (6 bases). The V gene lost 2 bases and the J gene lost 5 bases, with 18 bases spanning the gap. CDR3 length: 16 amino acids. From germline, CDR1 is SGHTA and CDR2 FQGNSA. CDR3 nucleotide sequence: TGTGCCAGCAGCTTATTCGGAGGGTCGAAGGGGGAGACCCAGTACTTC. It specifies CASSLFGGSKGETQYF.

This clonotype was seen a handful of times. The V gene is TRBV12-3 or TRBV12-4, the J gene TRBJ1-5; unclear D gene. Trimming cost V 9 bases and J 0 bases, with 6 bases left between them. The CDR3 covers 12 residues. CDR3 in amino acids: CARRFSNQPQHF. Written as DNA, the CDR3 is TGTGCCAGAAGATTTAGCAATCAGCCCCAGCATTTT.

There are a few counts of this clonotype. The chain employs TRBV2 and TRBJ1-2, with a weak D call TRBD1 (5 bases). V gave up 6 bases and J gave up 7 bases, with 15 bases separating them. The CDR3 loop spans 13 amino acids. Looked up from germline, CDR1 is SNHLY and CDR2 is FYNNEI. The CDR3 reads CASRPQGLGGYTF. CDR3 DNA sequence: TGTGCCAGCAGACCCCAGGGTCTTGGTGGCTACACCTTC.

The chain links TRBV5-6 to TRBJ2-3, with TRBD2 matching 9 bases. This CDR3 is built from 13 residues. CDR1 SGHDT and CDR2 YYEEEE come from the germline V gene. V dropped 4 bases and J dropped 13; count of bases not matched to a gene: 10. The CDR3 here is CASSPSGGTSKYF. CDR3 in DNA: TGTGCCAGCAGCCCCTCGGGGGGGACTAGCAAGTATTTT.

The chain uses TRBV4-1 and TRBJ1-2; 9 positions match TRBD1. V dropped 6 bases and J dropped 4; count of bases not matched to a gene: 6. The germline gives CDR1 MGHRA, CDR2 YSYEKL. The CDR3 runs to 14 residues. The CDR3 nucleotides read TGCGCCAGCAGTAGGGACAGGGTATCCTATGGCTACACCTTC. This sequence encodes CASSRDRVSYGYTF.

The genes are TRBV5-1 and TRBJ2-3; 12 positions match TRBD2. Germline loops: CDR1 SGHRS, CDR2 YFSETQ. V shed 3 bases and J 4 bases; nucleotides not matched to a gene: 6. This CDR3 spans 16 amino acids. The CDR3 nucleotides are TGCGCCAGCAGCTCGGCTAGCGGGGGGGCGCCAGATACGCAGTATTTT. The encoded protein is CASSSASGGAPDTQYF.

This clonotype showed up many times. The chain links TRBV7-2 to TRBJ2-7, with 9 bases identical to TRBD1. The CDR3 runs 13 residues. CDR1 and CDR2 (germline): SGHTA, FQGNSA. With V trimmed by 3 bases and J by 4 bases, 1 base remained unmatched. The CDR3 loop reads CASSFGTGYEQYF. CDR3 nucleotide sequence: TGTGCCAGCAGCTTCGGGACAGGGTACGAGCAGTACTTC.